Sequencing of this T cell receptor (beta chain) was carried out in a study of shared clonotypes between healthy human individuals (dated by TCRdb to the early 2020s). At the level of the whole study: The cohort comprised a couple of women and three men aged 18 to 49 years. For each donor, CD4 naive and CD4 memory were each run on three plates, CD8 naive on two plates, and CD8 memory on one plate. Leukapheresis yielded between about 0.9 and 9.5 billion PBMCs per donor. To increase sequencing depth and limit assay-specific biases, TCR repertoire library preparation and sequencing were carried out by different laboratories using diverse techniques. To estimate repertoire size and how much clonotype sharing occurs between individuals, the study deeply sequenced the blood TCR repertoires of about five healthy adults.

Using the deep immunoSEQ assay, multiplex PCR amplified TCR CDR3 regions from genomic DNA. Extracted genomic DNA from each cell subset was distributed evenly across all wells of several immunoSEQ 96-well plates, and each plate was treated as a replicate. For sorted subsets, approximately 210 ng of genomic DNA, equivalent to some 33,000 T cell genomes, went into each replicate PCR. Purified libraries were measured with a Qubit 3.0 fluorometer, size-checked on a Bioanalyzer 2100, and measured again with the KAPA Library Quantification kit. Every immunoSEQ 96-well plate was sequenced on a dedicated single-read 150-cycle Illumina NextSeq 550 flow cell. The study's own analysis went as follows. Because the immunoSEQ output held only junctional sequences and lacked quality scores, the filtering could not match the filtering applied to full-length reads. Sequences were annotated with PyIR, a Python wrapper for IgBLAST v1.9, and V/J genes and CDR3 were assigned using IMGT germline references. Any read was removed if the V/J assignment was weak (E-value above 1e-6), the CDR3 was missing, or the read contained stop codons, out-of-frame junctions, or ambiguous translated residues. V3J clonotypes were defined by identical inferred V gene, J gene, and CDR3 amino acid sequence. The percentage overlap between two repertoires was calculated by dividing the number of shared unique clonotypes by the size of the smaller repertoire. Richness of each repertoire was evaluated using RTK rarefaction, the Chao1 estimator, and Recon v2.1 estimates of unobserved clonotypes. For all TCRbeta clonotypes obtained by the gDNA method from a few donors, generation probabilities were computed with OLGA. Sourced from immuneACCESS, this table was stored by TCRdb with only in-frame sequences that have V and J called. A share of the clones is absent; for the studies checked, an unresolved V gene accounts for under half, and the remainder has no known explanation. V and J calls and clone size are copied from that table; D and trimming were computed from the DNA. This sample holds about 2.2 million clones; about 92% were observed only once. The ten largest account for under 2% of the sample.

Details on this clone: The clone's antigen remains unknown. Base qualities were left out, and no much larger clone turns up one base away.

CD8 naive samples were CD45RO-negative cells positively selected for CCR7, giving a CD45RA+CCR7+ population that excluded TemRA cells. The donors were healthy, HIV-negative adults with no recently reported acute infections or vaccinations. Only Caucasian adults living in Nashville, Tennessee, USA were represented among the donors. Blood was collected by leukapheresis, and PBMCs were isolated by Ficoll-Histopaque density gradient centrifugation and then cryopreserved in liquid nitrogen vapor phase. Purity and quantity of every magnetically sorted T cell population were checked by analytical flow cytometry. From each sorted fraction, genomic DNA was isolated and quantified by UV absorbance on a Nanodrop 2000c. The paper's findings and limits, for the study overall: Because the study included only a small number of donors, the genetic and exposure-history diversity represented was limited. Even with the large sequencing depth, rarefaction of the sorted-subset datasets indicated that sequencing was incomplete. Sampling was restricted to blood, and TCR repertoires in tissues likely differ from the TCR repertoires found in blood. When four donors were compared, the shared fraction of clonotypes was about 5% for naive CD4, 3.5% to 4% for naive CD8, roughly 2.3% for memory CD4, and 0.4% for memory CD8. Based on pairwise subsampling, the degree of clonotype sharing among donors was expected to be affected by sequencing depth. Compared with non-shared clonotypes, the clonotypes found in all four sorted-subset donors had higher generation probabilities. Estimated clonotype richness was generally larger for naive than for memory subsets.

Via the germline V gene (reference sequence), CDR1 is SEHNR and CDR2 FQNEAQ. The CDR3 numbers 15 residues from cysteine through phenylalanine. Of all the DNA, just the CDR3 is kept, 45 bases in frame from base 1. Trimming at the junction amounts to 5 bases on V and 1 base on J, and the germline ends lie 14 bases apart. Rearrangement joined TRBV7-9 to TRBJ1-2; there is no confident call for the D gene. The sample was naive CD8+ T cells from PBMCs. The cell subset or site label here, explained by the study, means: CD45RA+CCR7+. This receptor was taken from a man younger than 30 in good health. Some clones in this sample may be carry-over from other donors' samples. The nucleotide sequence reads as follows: TGTGCCAGCAGCGTTTATGACGAACGTAACTATGGCTACACCTTC. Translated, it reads CASSVYDERNYGYTF.